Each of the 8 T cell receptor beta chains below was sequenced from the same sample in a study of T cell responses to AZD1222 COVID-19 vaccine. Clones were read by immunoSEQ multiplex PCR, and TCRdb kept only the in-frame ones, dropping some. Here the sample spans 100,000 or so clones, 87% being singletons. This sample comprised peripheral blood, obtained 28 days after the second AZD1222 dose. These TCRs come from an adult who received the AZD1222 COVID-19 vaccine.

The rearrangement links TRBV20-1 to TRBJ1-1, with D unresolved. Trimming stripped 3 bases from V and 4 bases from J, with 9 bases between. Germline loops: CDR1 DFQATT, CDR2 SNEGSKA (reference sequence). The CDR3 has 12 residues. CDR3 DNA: TGCAGTGCTAGTTCGGGTGGCACTGAAGCTTTCTTT. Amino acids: CSASSGGTEAFF.

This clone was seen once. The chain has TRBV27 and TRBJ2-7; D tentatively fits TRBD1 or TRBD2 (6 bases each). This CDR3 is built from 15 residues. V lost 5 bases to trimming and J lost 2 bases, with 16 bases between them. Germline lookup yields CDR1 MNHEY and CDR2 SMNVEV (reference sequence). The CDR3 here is CASSDTGAGTYEQYF. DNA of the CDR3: TGTGCCAGCAGTGATACGGGGGCCGGGACCTACGAGCAGTACTTC.

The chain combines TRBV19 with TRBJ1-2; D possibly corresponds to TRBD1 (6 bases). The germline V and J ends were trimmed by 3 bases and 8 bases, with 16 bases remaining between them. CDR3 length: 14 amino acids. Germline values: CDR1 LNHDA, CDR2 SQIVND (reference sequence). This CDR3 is CASSMGAGNRGYTF. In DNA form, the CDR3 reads TGTGCCAGTAGTATGGGGGCCGGCAACAGGGGCTACACCTTC.

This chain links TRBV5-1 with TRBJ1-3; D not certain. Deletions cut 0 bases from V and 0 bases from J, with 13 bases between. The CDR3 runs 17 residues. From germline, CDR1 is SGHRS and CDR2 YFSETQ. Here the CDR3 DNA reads TGCGCCAGCAGCTTGGGAATGTCAGGTGGCTCTGGAAACACCATATATTTT. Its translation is CASSLGMSGGSGNTIYF.

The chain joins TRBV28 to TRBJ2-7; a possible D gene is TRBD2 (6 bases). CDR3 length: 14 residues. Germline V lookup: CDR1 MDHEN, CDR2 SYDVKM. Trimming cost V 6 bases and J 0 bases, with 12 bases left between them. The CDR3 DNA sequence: TGTGCCAGCAGCCCCCCGGGACTCTCCTACGAGCAGTACTTC. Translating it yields CASSPPGLSYEQYF.

CDR3 residues: CASSSQDGSHEQYF. The CDR3 DNA sequence: TGTGCCAGCAGCTCGCAGGATGGGTCCCACGAGCAGTACTTC. The V call is TRBV5-4, the J call TRBJ2-7, with D hard to call. Germline V gives CDR1 SGHNT, CDR2 YYREEE (reference sequence). V was cut by 3 bases and J by 5 bases, with 15 bases left in between. The CDR3 is made up of 14 amino acids.

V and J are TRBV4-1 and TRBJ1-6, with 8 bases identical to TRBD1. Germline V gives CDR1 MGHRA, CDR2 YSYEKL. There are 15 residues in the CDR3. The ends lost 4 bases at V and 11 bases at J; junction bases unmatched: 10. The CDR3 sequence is CASSPGTGWRAPLHF. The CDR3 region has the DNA TGCGCCAGCAGCCCCGGGACAGGATGGAGGGCACCCCTCCACTTT.

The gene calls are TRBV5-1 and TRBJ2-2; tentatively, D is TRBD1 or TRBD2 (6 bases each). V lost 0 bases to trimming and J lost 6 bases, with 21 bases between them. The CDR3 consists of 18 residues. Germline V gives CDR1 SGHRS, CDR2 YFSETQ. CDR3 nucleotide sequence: TGCGCCAGCAGCTTGGGAGTCCTACAGGGAGGTATCCCCGGGGAGCTGTTTTTT. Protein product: CASSLGVLQGGIPGELFF.